Here is one T cell receptor (beta chain) with its context. Produced via immunoSEQ multiplex PCR; TCRdb's table is partial and in-frame only. Here the sample spans about 38,000 clones, about 92% being singletons. This sample was taken from a study of T cell changes during pregnancy in multiple sclerosis. V lost 2 bases and J lost 4, with 13 bases in between. The CDR3 is 15 residues long. CDR1 is MNHEY, CDR2 SVGAGI, per germline. The V and J genes are TRBV6-5 and TRBJ2-3; weak D call: TRBD2 (6 bases). The sample in question was CD8+ T cells from peripheral blood mononuclear cells, obtained in the third trimester of pregnancy. The clonotype comes from a female donor with multiple sclerosis, enrolled in a pregnancy study. CDR3 coding DNA: TGTGCCAGCAGTTACACTAGCTACTCCTCAGATACGCAGTATTTT. This gives the protein CASSYTSYSSDTQYF.